What follows are 23 T cell receptor beta chains derived from one specimen sequenced in a study of T cells in localized non-small cell lung cancer (dated by TCRdb to the early 2020s). To prepare the library, the immunoSEQ multiplex PCR assay was applied. Held by TCRdb, this immuneACCESS table contains in-frame sequences only and omits some clones. Under half of the omission traces to an unresolved V gene where checked; the cause of the rest is unknown. This sample holds around 41,000 clones; approximately 86% were observed only once. The ten largest clones capture more than 6% of the sample. The starting material was peripheral blood, obtained before any cancer treatment. The receptor source for this set is a woman between 18 and 49 years old with stage III lung adenocarcinoma.

V usage is TRBV14 and J usage is TRBJ2-6; D gene ambiguous. V lost 7 bases and J 4 bases, leaving 8 bases between the germline ends. The germline gives CDR1 SGHDN, CDR2 FVKESK. This CDR3 has 13 residues. Here the CDR3 reads CASMQAGANVLTF. The CDR3 DNA reads as TGTGCCAGCATGCAGGCCGGGGCCAACGTCCTGACTTTC. The variable domain in full, with the rest retrieved from reference TRBV14 and TRBJ2-6, is EAGVTQFPSHSVIEKGQTVTLRCDPISGHDNLYWYRRVMGKEIKFLLHFVKESKQDESGMPNNRFLAERTGGTYSTLKVQPAELEDSGVYFCASMQAGANVLTFGAGSRLTVL.

The chain uses TRBV29-1 and TRBJ1-3, with D perhaps TRBD1 (5 bases). Germline-derived CDR1 and CDR2 are SQVTM and ANQGSEA. This CDR3 region has 12 residues. V was clipped by 6 bases and J by 4 bases, with 10 bases between them. CDR3 in amino acids: CSVWDRGNTIYF. In DNA form, the CDR3 reads TGCAGCGTCTGGGACCGCGGAAACACCATATATTTT.

This clone has a single count. The chain has TRBV6-4 and TRBJ2-2; D gene uncertain. In germline, CDR1 is MRHNA, CDR2 SNTAGT. The V end lost 3 bases, the J end lost 4 bases, and 6 bases lay between the germline ends. This CDR3 is 13 amino acids long. The CDR3 loop reads CASSEVGTGELFF. Written as DNA, the CDR3 is TGTGCCAGCAGTGAGGTGGGCACCGGGGAGCTGTTTTTT.

This clone came up a few times. The chain's CDR3 is CASSGTSGAQETQYF. As DNA, the CDR3 is TGTGCCAGCAGTGGGACTAGCGGGGCCCAAGAGACCCAGTACTTC. J is TRBJ2-5 and V is TRBV2, with 12 positions matching TRBD2. Germline V gene sequence: CDR1 SNHLY, CDR2 FYNNEI. CDR3 length: 15 amino acids. V gave up 4 bases and J gave up 1 base; unmatched junction bases: 1.

This rearrangement joins TRBV19 to TRBJ1-5; no reliable D call. Germline lookup yields CDR1 LNHDA and CDR2 SQIVND (reference sequence). The CDR3 covers 15 residues. V dropped 5 bases and J dropped 5 bases, with 16 bases sitting between them. The CDR3 sequence is CASSEGGRSDQPQHF. The CDR3 DNA is TGTGCCAGTAGTGAGGGAGGACGCTCAGATCAGCCCCAGCATTTT.

The chain is built from TRBV7-8 and TRBJ1-6; a possible D gene is TRBD1 (6 bases). The V gene lost 1 base and the J gene lost 7 bases, with 11 bases spanning the gap. Germline assignment: CDR1 SGHVS and CDR2 FQNEAQ. The CDR3 is 15 amino acids. CDR3 nucleotide sequence: TGTGCCAGCAGCTTAGTGGGGGCGGGAAATTCACCCCTCCACTTT. This translates into CASSLVGAGNSPLHF.

The chain joins TRBV11-1 to TRBJ2-1, with D perhaps TRBD1 (5 bases). Germline V gene sequence: CDR1 SGHAT, CDR2 FQDESV (reference sequence). The CDR3 runs 15 residues. The ends were cut back, 5 bases at V and 4 bases at J, with 15 bases in the middle. CDR3 DNA sequence: TGTGCCAGCAGCGTAGACAGTTCTCTATACAATGAGCAGTTCTTC. It yields the protein CASSVDSSLYNEQFF.

The V and J genes are TRBV5-4 and TRBJ1-1; tentatively, D is TRBD1 (5 bases). Deletions cut 3 bases from V and 3 bases from J, with 12 bases between. Germline V gene data show CDR1 as SGHNT and CDR2 as YYREEE (reference sequence). The CDR3 contains 14 residues. CDR3 nucleotide sequence: TGTGCCAGCAGCTCGACCGGGGGGGACACTGAAGCTTTCTTT. Translation: CASSSTGGDTEAFF.

On this clone itself: The junction departs from the called germline gene at one end, perhaps through a read error. This chain connects TRBV5-1 to TRBJ1-5; D call uncertain. Germline V gene data show CDR1 as SGHRS and CDR2 as YFSETQ. The CDR3 sequence is 13 residues long. The CDR3 sequence: CASSLDSNQPQHF. The CDR3, as DNA: TGCGCCAGCAGTTTGGACAGCAATCAGCCCCAGCATTTT.

This clone has more than one count but fewer than ten. The chain uses TRBV5-5 and TRBJ2-7; D not certain. V was cut by 1 base and J by 0 bases, with 14 bases left in between. The CDR3 runs 16 residues. The germline CDR1 and CDR2 sequences are SGHKS and YYEKEE (reference sequence). The CDR3 region has the DNA TGTGCCAGCAGCTTGTTCTTGAAACCTAGCTCCTACGAGCAGTACTTC. This translates into CASSLFLKPSSYEQYF.

This clone occurred a few times. This chain links TRBV2 with TRBJ2-7; perhaps TRBD1 as D (6 bases). Germline V gene sequence: CDR1 SNHLY, CDR2 FYNNEI. Trimming removed 7 bases at V and 0 bases at J, with 13 bases between. The CDR3 spans 14 residues. CDR3: CASTQGRGSYEQYF. The CDR3 DNA follows: TGTGCCAGCACCCAGGGGAGAGGCTCCTACGAGCAGTACTTC.

The chain links TRBV6-6 to TRBJ2-3; no clear D. The CDR3 is 15 amino acids. Germline loops: CDR1 MNHNY, CDR2 SVGAGI (reference sequence). With 6 bases removed from V and 0 bases from J, the gap between germline ends came to 13 bases. In nucleotides, the CDR3 is TGTGCCAGCAGCCGCAGAGTTTCTAGCACAGATACGCAGTATTTT. Protein sequence: CASSRRVSSTDTQYF.

The chain combines TRBV5-5 with TRBJ2-5; 8 nucleotides line up with TRBD1. Germline V gene lookup returns CDR1 SGHKS and CDR2 YYEKEE (reference sequence). Germline trimming cut 3 bases from V and 1 base from J; bases unmatched to any gene: 2. This CDR3 is 14 amino acids long. CDR3 residues: CASSSGQGQETQYF. CDR3 DNA sequence: TGTGCCAGCAGCTCCGGACAGGGCCAAGAGACCCAGTACTTC.

The chain is built from TRBV9 and TRBJ2-7, with 7 bases that match TRBD1. The CDR3 spans 14 residues. Germline V gene data show CDR1 as SGDLS and CDR2 as YYNGEE. The ends lost 0 bases at V and 2 bases at J; junction bases unmatched: 2. CDR3 in DNA: TGTGCCAGCAGCGTAGACGGACAGGCCTACGAGCAGTACTTC. Its protein is CASSVDGQAYEQYF.

V usage is TRBV6-5 and J usage is TRBJ2-2, with D unclear. V dropped 8 bases and J dropped 0 bases, with 10 bases sitting between them. The CDR3 totals 14 residues. Germline CDR1 is MNHEY and CDR2 is SVGAGI. CDR3 loop: CASSYRPNTGELFF. CDR3 bases: TGTGCCAGCTCGTACCGGCCGAACACCGGGGAGCTGTTTTTT.

The rearrangement joins TRBV9 to TRBJ2-3; D might be TRBD2 (5 bases). V was shortened by 4 bases and J by 4 bases, with 7 bases between the two germline ends. The CDR3 is 12 amino acids. Germline V gene data show CDR1 as SGDLS and CDR2 as YYNGEE. In nucleotides, the CDR3 is TGTGCCAGCAGCCGGGATTCAGATACGCAGTATTTT. Residues: CASSRDSDTQYF. Complete variable domain (other parts from reference TRBV9 and TRBJ2-3): DSGVTQTPKHLITATGQRVTLRCSPRSGDLSVYWYQQSLDQGLQFLIQYYNGEERAKGNILERFSAQQFPDLHSELNLSSLELGDSALYFCASSRDSDTQYFGPGTRLTVL.

This clone was seen a single time. The chain joins TRBV4-1 to TRBJ1-1, with D uncertain. Trimming cost V 2 bases and J 7 bases, with 14 bases left between them. This CDR3 is 14 amino acids long. Per germline, CDR1 MGHRA and CDR2 YSYEKL. CDR3 sequence: CASSQPGQELEAFF. In nucleotides, the CDR3 is TGCGCCAGCAGCCAACCGGGCCAGGAGCTTGAAGCTTTCTTT.

CDR3 sequence reads: CASSKWLVGRTNTEAFF. The CDR3 DNA sequence: TGTGCCAGTAGTAAGTGGCTGGTGGGCAGGACGAACACTGAAGCTTTCTTT. The chain is built from TRBV19 and TRBJ1-1; no firm D call. This CDR3 is built from 17 residues. Germline CDR1 is LNHDA and CDR2 is SQIVND (reference sequence). Trimming pared 4 bases from V and 1 base from J, leaving 19 bases between.

The chain couples TRBV11-2 to TRBJ2-1; no definite D call. With 1 base removed from V and 2 bases from J, the gap between germline ends came to 9 bases. The CDR3 has 15 residues. Germline V CDR1 and CDR2: SGHAT, FQNNGV. CDR3 coding DNA: TGTGCCAGCAGCTTAGGACATAGGCCCTACAATGAGCAGTTCTTC. Protein product: CASSLGHRPYNEQFF.

The chain is built from TRBV7-2 and TRBJ2-5; 9 bases agree with TRBD2. Germline loops: CDR1 SGHTA, CDR2 FQGNSA. This CDR3 comprises 14 residues. The trim removed 2 bases at V and 5 bases at J, leaving 3 bases unmatched. In DNA form, the CDR3 reads TGTGCCAGCAGCTTACTGGCGGGGGGGGAGACCCAGTACTTC. This codes for CASSLLAGGETQYF.

V and J are TRBV11-2 and TRBJ1-2; D unresolved. The germline V gene encodes CDR1 SGHAT and CDR2 FQNNGV. Trimming pared 1 base from V and 4 bases from J, leaving 10 bases between. The CDR3 has 14 residues. The CDR3 DNA reads TGTGCCAGCAGCTTAGGTCGGGTAGGCTATGGCTACACCTTC. It yields the protein CASSLGRVGYGYTF.

This clone was seen a handful of times. The chain uses TRBV28 and TRBJ2-1, with 8 bases fitting TRBD2. Germline V gives CDR1 MDHEN, CDR2 SYDVKM. The CDR3 is 15 residues long. J gave up 7 bases and V 3 bases, and 8 bases lay outside the gene matches. CDR3 coding DNA: TGTGCCAGCAGTTTCAGCGGGGGCACCAGGAATGAGCAGTTCTTC. Translation gives CASSFSGGTRNEQFF.

The V gene is TRBV7-9, the J gene TRBJ2-2, with 8 bases aligning to TRBD1. CDR3 length: 15 amino acids. Germline V gene sequence: CDR1 SEHNR, CDR2 FQNEAQ (reference sequence). J lost 2 bases, V lost 4 bases, and 3 bases had no gene match. CDR3 residues: CASSSSGGNTGELFF. The CDR3 nucleotides read TGTGCCAGCAGCTCTTCAGGGGGCAACACCGGGGAGCTGTTTTTT.